This is a list of T cell receptor beta chains from one sample in a study of blood T cell repertoires in COVID-19. Clones were sequenced by immunoSEQ multiplex PCR, and TCRdb holds only the in-frame ones, with some missing. The table lists 400,000 to 550,000 clones, around nine tenths of them singletons. Input material: PBMCs or T cells enriched from blood (not recorded which). The origin of the receptors is a young woman with acute COVID-19. CDR3s include the opening cysteine and the closing phenylalanine or tryptophan. Fields, in order: V gene, D gene, CDR3 protein. A D gene is named only where the DNA matches it firmly.

>TRBV4-1|-
CASSQPGDLPQHF
>TRBV5-4|-
CASSALFGQGNNNEQFF
>TRBV10-2|-
CASSESRDKNIQYF
>TRBV2|-
CASIDSWRDEQFF
>TRBV11-2|TRBD1
CASSFGQALYEQYF
>TRBV2|TRBD1
CARSGTASSPLHF
>TRBV15|TRBD1
CATSRGRQGLDYGYTF
>TRBV19|-
CASSIAGTDTQYF
>TRBV10-1|TRBD1
CASSDGQAALVNTEAFF
>TRBV19|-
CASSIDTVNTGELFF
>TRBV5-1|TRBD1
CASSLSGGYEQFF
>TRBV19|-
CASSPGNRETQYF
>TRBV28|-
CASTTVGGYPSETQYF
>TRBV7-2|TRBD2
CASSLQRGGGEQFF
>TRBV5-4|-
CASSHRDYQETQYF
>TRBV5-3|-
CARSLSSAFSFPTGNRDTQYF
>TRBV19|-
CASTGWEETQYF
>TRBV30|TRBD1
CAWRGGGSENTIYF
>TRBV7-9|-
CASSRVSYEQYF
>TRBV19|-
CASNPGPWEEAFF
>TRBV7-3|TRBD2
CASSLTVASGGSQETQYF
>TRBV4-3|-
CASSARSGETQYF
>TRBV12-3/TRBV12-4|-
CASSLSGKDTQYF
>TRBV21-1|-
CASEGEKLFF
>TRBV7-9|TRBD1
CASSPGTGAHSTNEKLFF
>TRBV2|TRBD1
CASKPGEGANYGYTF
>TRBV28|-
CASSLSGYQPQHF
>TRBV9|TRBD2
CASSVSSSGLANEQFF
>TRBV2|TRBD2
CASSEGAGGNSYEQYF
>TRBV29-1|TRBD2
CSVPGTSGMADTQYF
>TRBV12-5|TRBD1
CASGADRGYGYTF
>TRBV27|-
CASSRGPFGGQPQHF
>TRBV6-5|TRBD1
CASTGDRRSHEQYF
>TRBV2|-
CASRTDTDTQYF
>TRBV28|-
CASQNTEAFF
>TRBV7-9|TRBD2
CASSLVAGGAPLTDTQYF